The clone carrying this T cell receptor (beta chain) was seen just once. This specimen belongs to a study of blood T cell repertoires in COVID-19. Trimming took off 4 bases at V and 0 bases at J, with 17 bases between the two ends. Germline loops: CDR1 LNHNV, CDR2 YYDKDF (reference sequence). The CDR3 is 17 amino acids. Sequenced by immunoSEQ multiplex PCR; TCRdb stores in-frame clones only, minus some. The sample lists about 200,000 clones; roughly 81% were seen once. This TCR derives from a woman at least 80 years old with acute or convalescent COVID-19. Sequenced input: peripheral blood. The chain combines TRBV15 with TRBJ2-3; a weak D match, TRBD1 (6 bases). This CDR3 reads CATSKVRGGASTDTQYF. The DNA of the CDR3 is TGTGCCACCAGCAAGGTTCGAGGGGGAGCTAGCACAGATACGCAGTATTTT.